One sample yielded the 4 T cell receptor beta chains listed below, sequenced in a study of T cell responses to AZD1222 COVID-19 vaccine. Generated by immunoSEQ multiplex PCR, the TCRdb table keeps only in-frame clones and is missing some. The data show 95,000 to 150,000 clones, 85% to 90% seen once. Sequencing used peripheral blood, obtained on day 0 of AZD1222 vaccination. The receptor set was obtained from an adult in good health.

This chain uses TRBV7-2 with TRBJ1-1, with D unclear. CDR3 size: 15 residues. CDR1 and CDR2 from the germline V gene are SGHTA and FQGNSA. The V and J ends lost 1 base and 4 bases respectively, with 13 bases between them. The DNA for the CDR3 is TGTGCCAGCAGCTTAGTTGGAGGGCGGATCACTGAAGCTTTCTTT. It encodes CASSLVGGRITEAFF.

The CDR3 nucleotides are TGTGCCAGCAGCTTGGGGAGGACAGTTCCTGGCTACACCTTC. It translates to CASSLGRTVPGYTF. V gene TRBV5-6 combines with J gene TRBJ1-2; D possibly corresponds to TRBD1 (6 bases). The CDR3 has 14 residues. Trimming removed 0 bases at V and 7 bases at J, with 13 bases between. Germline V gene data show CDR1 as SGHDT and CDR2 as YYEEEE.

CDR3 region: CASSLGGSGRAGTF. As DNA, the CDR3 is TGTGCCAGCAGCTTAGGGGGTTCTGGCCGAGCAGGCACCTTC. This chain links TRBV7-9 with TRBJ1-2; the D is unclear. CDR1 SEHNR and CDR2 FQNEAQ come from the germline V gene (reference sequence). V was cut by 1 base and J by 13 bases, with 19 bases left in between. This CDR3 has 14 residues.

V gene TRBV9 combines with J gene TRBJ2-7; D is possibly TRBD1 or TRBD2 (5 bases each). V was cut by 0 bases and J by 3 bases, with 10 bases left in between. Germline CDR1 and CDR2: SGDLS and YYNGEE. The CDR3 covers 14 residues. CDR3 loop: CASSVDRGGYEQYF. CDR3 nucleotide sequence: TGTGCCAGCAGCGTAGACCGGGGCGGCTACGAGCAGTACTTC.